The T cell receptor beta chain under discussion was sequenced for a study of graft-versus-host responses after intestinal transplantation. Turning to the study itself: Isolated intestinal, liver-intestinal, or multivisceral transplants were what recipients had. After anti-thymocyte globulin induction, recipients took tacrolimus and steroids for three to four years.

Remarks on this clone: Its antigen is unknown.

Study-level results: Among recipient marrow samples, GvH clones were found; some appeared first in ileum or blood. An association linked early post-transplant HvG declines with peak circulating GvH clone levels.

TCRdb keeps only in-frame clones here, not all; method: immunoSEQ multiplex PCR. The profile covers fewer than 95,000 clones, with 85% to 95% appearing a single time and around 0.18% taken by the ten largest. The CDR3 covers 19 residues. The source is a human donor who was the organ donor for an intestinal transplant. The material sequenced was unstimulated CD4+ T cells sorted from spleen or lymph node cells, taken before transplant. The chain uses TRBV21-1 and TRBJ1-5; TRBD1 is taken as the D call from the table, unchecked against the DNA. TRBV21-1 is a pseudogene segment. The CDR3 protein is CASSSDRVDLVDSNQPQHF. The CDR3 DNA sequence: TGTGCCAGCAGCTCAGACAGGGTCGATTTGGTTGATAGCAATCAGCCCCAGCATTTT.